This T cell receptor (beta chain) was found in a study of regulatory T cells in long-lasting Graves disease. Whole-study findings and limits: Shared public clonotypes totalled 2,741 in persistent patients, compared with roughly 970 in new patients.

Building the TCR beta libraries relied on iRepertoire HTBI primers, and CDR3 regions underwent Arm-PCR. TCRdb re-derived calls from the multiplex PCR reads in MiXCR, one entry per CDR3 protein. The profile shows around 400,000 distinct CDR3 sequences, around 22% of them singletons. The time point was: persistent/refractory GD, antithyroid drugs over 5 years with positive TRAb. From PBMCs, RNA was extracted and then used to make the TCR library. This clonotype was seen at least ten times. The antigen remains unidentified. Looked up from germline, CDR1 is SGHAT and CDR2 is FQNNGV. The CDR3 consists of 14 residues. Trimming took off 2 bases at V and 1 base at J, with 5 bases between the two ends.

This receptor was obtained from a female donor with Graves disease. The rearrangement joins TRBV11-2 to TRBJ2-2; D is ambiguous. This specimen consisted of peripheral blood mononuclear cells (PBMCs), obtained when the disease was refractory, from a patient treated with antithyroid drugs. The CDR3 DNA follows: TGTGCCAGCAGCTTACTAGTGAACACCGGGGAGCTGTTTTTT. Amino acids: CASSLLVNTGELFF.